The clone carrying this T cell receptor (beta chain) was found a few times. This specimen comes from a study of human T cells and chemical hapten exposure. Regarding time point: pre-sensitization, week 0. Indicated treatment: therapeutic diphenylcyclopropenone sensitization with weekly scalp DPC. One entry per CDR3 protein, called by TCRdb with MiXCR from the RACE reads. The sample lists some 45,000 distinct CDR3 sequences, 9.5% to 15% seen once, with about 5.7% in the top ten. Material: whole blood, obtained in connection with sensitization to the hapten diphenylcyclopropenone (DPC). This receptor was taken from a woman in her twenties or thirties with alopecia areata. Some clones in this sample may be carry-over from other donors' samples.

CDR3 sequence (DNA): TGCAGCGTTGTTAACGGGGCCAACGTCCTGACTTTC. Its translation is CSVVNGANVLTF. V and J are TRBV29-1 and TRBJ2-6, with D unresolved. The CDR3 extends over 12 amino acids. Germline-derived CDR1 and CDR2 are SQVTM and ANQGSEA. Trimming took off 4 bases at V and 4 bases at J, with 5 bases between the two ends.